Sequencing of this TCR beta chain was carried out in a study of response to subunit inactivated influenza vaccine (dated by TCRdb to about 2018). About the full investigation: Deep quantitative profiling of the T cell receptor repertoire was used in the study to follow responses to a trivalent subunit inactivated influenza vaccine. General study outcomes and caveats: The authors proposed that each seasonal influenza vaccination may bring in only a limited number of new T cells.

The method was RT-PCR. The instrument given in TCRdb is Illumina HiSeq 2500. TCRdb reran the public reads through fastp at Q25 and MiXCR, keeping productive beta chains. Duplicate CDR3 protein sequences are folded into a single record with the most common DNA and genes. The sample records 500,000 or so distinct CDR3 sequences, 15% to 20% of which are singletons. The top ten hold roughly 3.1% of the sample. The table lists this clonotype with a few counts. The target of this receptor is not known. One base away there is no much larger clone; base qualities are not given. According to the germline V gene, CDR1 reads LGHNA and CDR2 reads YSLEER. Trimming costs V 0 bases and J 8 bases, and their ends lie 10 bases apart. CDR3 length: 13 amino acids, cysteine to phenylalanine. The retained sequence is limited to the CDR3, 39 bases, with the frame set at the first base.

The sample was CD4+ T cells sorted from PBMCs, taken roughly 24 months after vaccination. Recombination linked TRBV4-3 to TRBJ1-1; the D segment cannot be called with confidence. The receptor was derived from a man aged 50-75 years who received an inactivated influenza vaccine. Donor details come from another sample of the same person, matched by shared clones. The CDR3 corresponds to CASSQDKATEAFF. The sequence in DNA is TGCGCCAGCAGCCAAGATAAGGCCACAGAAGCTTTCTTT.